Sequencing of this T cell receptor beta chain was carried out in a study of cytomegalovirus exposure and HLA in healthy donors. V lost 2 bases to trimming and J lost 10 bases, with 12 bases between them. The CDR3 totals 12 residues. From germline, CDR1 is SQVTM and CDR2 ANQGSEA. PCR primers comprised 60 Vbeta and 13 Jbeta primers. Generated by immunoSEQ multiplex PCR, the TCRdb table keeps only in-frame clones and is missing some. The sample has about 83,000 clones; about 71% are singletons. This clonotype was sampled from a man aged 55 to 69 in good health and CMV-seronegative. Sample: PBMCs. The chain links TRBV29-1 to TRBJ2-1; maybe TRBD2 (6 bases). The CDR3 spells CSVETGLREQFF. The CDR3 DNA is TGCAGCGTTGAAACCGGACTAAGGGAGCAGTTCTTC.